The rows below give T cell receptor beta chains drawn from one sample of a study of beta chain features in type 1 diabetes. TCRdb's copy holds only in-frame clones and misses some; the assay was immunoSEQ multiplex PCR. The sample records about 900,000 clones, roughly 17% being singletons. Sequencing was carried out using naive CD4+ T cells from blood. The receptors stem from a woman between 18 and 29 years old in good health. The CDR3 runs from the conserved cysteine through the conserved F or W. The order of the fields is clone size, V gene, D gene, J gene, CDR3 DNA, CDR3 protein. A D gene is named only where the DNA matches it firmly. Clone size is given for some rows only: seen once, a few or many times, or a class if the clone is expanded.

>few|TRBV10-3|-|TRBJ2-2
TGTGCCATCAGTGAGACCGGGACGGTGAACACCGGGGAGCTGTTTTTT
CAISETGTVNTGELFF
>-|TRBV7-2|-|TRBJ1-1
TGTGCCAGCAGGTCTCTTGCGGGACAACTGAACACTGAAGCTTTCTTT
CASRSLAGQLNTEAFF
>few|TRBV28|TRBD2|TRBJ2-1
TGTGCCTCGGGGGATAGCGGGCCGGACTCGGAGCAGTTCTTC
CASGDSGPDSEQFF
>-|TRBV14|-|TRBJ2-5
TGTGCCAGCAGCCAAGTAGGGGAGACCCAGTACTTC
CASSQVGETQYF
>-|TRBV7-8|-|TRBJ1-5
TGTGCCAGCAGGCCTACAGAAAATAGCAATCAGCCCCAGCATTTT
CASRPTENSNQPQHF
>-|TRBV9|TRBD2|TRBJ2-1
TGTGCCAGCAGCGTAGGGACTAGCGGGGCTTACAATGAGCAGTTCTTC
CASSVGTSGAYNEQFF
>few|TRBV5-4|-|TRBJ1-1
TGTGCCAGCAGCGGTCTTCGGACTGAAGCTTTCTTT
CASSGLRTEAFF
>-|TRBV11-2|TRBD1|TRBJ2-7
TGTGCCAGCAGCTTAGATTTGGGACAGGGTTGGAACGAGCAGTACTTC
CASSLDLGQGWNEQYF
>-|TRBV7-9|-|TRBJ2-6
TGTGCCAGCGGGACTGGACCCTCTGGGGCCAACGTCCTGACTTTC
CASGTGPSGANVLTF
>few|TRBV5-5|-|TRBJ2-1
TGTGCCAGCAGCTTGGCCAACATCCAGCAGTTCTTC
CASSLANIQQFF
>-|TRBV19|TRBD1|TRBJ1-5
TGTGCCAGTCAGACAGGGGCAGGAGGGAGCAATCAGCCCCAGCATTTT
CASQTGAGGSNQPQHF
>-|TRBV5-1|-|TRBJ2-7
TGCGCCAGCAGCCCAAGGTCTAGCGCTGGCGAGCAGTACTTC
CASSPRSSAGEQYF
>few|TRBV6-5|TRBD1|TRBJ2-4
TGTGCCAGCAGTTTACACAGGGGAGTCAAAAACATTCAGTACTTC
CASSLHRGVKNIQYF
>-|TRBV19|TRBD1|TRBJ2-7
TGTGCCAGTAGCCTGACAGGGGCGAACTACGAGCAGTACTTC
CASSLTGANYEQYF
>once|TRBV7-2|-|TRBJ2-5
TGTGCCAGCAGCTTAGTGCGGGGCCAAGAGACCCAGTACTTC
CASSLVRGQETQYF
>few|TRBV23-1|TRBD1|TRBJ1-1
TGCGCCAGCAGGAGTGGGACAGGGGAGAGCGACACTGAAGCTTTCTTT
CASRSGTGESDTEAFF
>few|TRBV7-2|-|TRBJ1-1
TGTGCCAGCAGCTTAAGGCAGCACACTGAAGCTTTCTTT
CASSLRQHTEAFF
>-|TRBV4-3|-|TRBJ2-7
TGCGCCAGCAGAAATGGCCCCCCGCTGACAGTGTCCTACGAGCAGTACTTC
CASRNGPPLTVSYEQYF
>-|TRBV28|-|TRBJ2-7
TGTGCCAGCAGTTCCCCGGCCTACGAGCAGTACTTC
CASSSPAYEQYF
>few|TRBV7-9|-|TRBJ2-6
TGTGCCAGCAGCTTAGGCGACAGGTCTGGGGCCAACGTCCTGACTTTC
CASSLGDRSGANVLTF
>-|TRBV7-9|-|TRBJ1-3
TGTGCCAGCAGCTTAGCCGCTATCTCTGGAAACACCATATATTTT
CASSLAAISGNTIYF
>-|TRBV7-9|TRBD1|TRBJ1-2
TGTGCCAGCAGCTCTCGCAATTTACAGGGGGCCCTCTATGGCTACACCTTC
CASSSRNLQGALYGYTF
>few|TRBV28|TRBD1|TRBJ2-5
TGTGCCAGCAGAAAGACAGGGCTAGAGACCCAGTACTTC
CASRKTGLETQYF
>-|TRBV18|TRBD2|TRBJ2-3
TGTGCCAGCTCACAACGGACTAGCGGGAGTGAGACAGATACGCAGTATTTT
CASSQRTSGSETDTQYF
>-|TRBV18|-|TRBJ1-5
TGTGCCAGCTCACCACCGGGGGGGAGATTCCAGCCCCAGCATTTT
CASSPPGGRFQPQHF
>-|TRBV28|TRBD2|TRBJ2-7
TGTGCCAGCACTCGGTCGGGACTAAACTACGAGCAGTACTTC
CASTRSGLNYEQYF
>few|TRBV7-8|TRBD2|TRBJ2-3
TGTGCCAGCAGCTCGGGACTAGCGGTAACAGATACGCAGTATTTT
CASSSGLAVTDTQYF
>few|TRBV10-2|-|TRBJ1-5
TGCGCCAGCAGTGAAACGGGGACGAGCAATCAGCCCCAGCATTTT
CASSETGTSNQPQHF
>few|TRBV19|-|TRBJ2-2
TGTGCCAGCCGGAGGTCGGGTACCGGGGAGCTGTTTTTT
CASRRSGTGELFF
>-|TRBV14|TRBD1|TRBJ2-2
TGTGCCAGCAGCCAAGTCAGGCCGGGACAGGGGAACACCGGGGAGCTGTTTTTT
CASSQVRPGQGNTGELFF
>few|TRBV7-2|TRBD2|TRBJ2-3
TGTGCCAGCAGCTCCCGGAACCGGAGGGCGGGGGTTACAGATACGCAGTATTTT
CASSSRNRRAGVTDTQYF
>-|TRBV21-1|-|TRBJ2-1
TGTGCCAGCAGCAAAGAGGGGGGGGCTTCATTCTTC
CASSKEGGASFF
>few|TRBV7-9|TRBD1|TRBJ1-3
TGTGCCAGCAGTATGGGACAGTTTGGAAACACCATATATTTT
CASSMGQFGNTIYF
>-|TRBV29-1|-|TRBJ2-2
TGCAGCGTTCTAGAGTACAACAGCGGGGAGCTGTTTTTT
CSVLEYNSGELFF
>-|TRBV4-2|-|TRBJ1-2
TGTGCCAGCAGCCAAGATGCGCGAGGAGAGAACTATGGCTACACCTTC
CASSQDARGENYGYTF
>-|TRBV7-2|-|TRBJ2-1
TGTGCCAGCAGCTCCTCAAGGTCCGGTGAGCAGTTCTTC
CASSSSRSGEQFF
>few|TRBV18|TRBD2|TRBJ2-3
TGTGCCAGCCGAAAGCGGGAGGGCATTCGAGATACGCAGTATTTT
CASRKREGIRDTQYF
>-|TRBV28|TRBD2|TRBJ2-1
TGTGCCAGCAGTGGGCTAGCGGGAGAGCATTACAATGAGCAGTTCTTC
CASSGLAGEHYNEQFF
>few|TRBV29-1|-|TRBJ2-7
TGCAGCGTTAATCACGGGGCCGAGCAGTACTTC
CSVNHGAEQYF
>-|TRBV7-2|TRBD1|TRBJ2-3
TGTGCCAGCAGCTCCACCGACAGGGCTTGGCGGCGCACAGATACGCAGTATTTT
CASSSTDRAWRRTDTQYF
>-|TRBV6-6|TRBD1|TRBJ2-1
TGTGCCAGCAGCCCGGGGACAGCCTACAATGAGCAGTTCTTC
CASSPGTAYNEQFF
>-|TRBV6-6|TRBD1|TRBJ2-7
TGTGCCAGCAGTAATACAGGGGACGACGAGCAGTACTTC
CASSNTGDDEQYF
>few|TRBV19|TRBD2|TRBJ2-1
TGTGCCAGTAGTATTAAGCGGGAGTTCAATGAGCAGTTCTTC
CASSIKREFNEQFF
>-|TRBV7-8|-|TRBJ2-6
TGTGCCAGCAGCTTAGAGACAGGGAGGTCTGGGGCCAACGTCCTGACTTTC
CASSLETGRSGANVLTF
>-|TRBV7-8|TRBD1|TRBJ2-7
TGTGCCAGCAGCCGGGACAGGGTAGCGAAAGGGTCCTACGAGCAGTACTTC
CASSRDRVAKGSYEQYF
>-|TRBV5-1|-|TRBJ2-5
TGCGCCAGCAGCTTCGGGACAATTTTTCAAGAGACCCAGTACTTC
CASSFGTIFQETQYF
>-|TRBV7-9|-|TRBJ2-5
TGTGCCAGCAGCTTAGCGGTCGAGGTGGAGACCCAGTACTTC
CASSLAVEVETQYF
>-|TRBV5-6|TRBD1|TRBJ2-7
TGTGCCAGCAGCTTACGGGACAGGGTATCCGAGCAGTACTTC
CASSLRDRVSEQYF
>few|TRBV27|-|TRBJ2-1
TGTGCCAGCAGTTTGGTGCTCGCGTGGGCCCCACAGGGAGAGGGGCAGTTCTTC
CASSLVLAWAPQGEGQFF
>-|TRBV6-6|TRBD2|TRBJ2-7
TGTGCCAGCAGTTTGATGGGCGGGGGTCCTGGGTACTTC
CASSLMGGGPGYF